Listed below are T cell receptor beta chains from one sample, sequenced in a study of CXCR3-negative and CXCR3-positive naive CD8 T cells. TCRdb reprocessed the 5' RACE reads; each CDR3 protein has one entry and no DNA is given. The record lists 55,000 to 70,000 distinct CDR3 sequences, of which the ten most abundant hold approximately 0.72%. The sequencing sample was made of naive CXCR3+ CD8+ T cells from blood. The origin of the receptors is a human donor in good health. Some clones in this sample may be carry-over from other donors' samples. The CDR3 runs from the conserved cysteine through the conserved F or W.

j_call v_call cdr3_length cdr3_aa
TRBJ2-5 TRBV21-1 15 CASSKGQGIGETQYF
TRBJ2-7 TRBV6-2/TRBV6-3 13 CASSYSQGSEQYF
TRBJ2-1 TRBV27 14 CASSSGGLYNEQFF
TRBJ2-3 TRBV29-1 11 CSVSVGDTQYF
TRBJ2-7 TRBV12-3/TRBV12-4 16 CASSSSPVLSSYEQYF
TRBJ2-1 TRBV18 15 CASSPTGGWLNEQFF
TRBJ2-1 TRBV23-1 16 CASSQSRRSSYNERFF
TRBJ1-5 TRBV19 15 CASSTRLAGNQPQHF
TRBJ2-5 TRBV29-1 14 CSARLAGGLETQYF
TRBJ2-7 TRBV27 15 CASSPGAGGFYEQYF